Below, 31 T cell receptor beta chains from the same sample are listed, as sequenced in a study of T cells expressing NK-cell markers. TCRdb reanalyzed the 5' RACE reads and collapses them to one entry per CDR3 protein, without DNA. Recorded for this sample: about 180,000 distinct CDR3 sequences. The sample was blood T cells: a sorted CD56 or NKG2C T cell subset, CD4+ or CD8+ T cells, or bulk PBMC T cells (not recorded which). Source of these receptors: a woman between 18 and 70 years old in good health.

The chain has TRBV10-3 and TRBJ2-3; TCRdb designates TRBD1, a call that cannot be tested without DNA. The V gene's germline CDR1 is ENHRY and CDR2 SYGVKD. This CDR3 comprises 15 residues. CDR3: CAISGTGGGTDTQYF.

The CDR3: CASSLYREDTQYF. This rearrangement joins TRBV5-1 to TRBJ2-3; with no DNA, the TCRdb D assignment of TRBD1 cannot be verified. Germline values: CDR1 SGHRS, CDR2 YFSETQ. The CDR3 has 13 residues.

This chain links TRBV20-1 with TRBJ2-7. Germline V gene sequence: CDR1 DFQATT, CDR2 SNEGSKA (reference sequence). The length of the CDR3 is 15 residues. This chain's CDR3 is CSATLFGRGSYEQYF.

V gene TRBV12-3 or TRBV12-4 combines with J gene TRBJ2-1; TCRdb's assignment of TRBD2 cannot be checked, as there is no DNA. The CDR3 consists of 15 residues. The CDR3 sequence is CASSFLLAGGHEQFF.

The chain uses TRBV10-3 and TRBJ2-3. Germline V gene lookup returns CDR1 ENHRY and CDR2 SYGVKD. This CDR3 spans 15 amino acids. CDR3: CAISKVGSGTDTQYF.

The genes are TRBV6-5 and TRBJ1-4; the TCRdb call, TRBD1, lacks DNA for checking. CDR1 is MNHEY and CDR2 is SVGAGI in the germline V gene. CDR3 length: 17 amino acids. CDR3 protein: CASRAGQGARLGEKLFF.

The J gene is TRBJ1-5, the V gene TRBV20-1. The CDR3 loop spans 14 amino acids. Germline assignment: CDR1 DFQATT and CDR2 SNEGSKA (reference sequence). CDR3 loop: CSARLGGDNQPQHF.

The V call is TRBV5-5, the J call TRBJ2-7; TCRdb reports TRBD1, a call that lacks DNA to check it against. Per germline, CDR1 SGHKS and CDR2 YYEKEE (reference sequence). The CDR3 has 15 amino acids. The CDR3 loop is CASSFGPGINYEQYF.

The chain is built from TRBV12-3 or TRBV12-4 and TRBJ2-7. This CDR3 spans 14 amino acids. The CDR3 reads CASSPDRSSYEQYF.

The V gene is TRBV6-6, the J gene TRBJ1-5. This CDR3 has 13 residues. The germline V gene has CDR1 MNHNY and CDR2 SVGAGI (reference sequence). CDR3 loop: CASSLDWNQPQHF.

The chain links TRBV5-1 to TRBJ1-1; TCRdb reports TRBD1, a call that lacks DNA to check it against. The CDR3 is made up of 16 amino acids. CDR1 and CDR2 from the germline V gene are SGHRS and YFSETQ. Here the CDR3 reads CASSLGSGDRSTEAFF.

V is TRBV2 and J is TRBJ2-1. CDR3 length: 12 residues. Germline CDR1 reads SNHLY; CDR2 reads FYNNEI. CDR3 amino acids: CASSQTMGEQFF. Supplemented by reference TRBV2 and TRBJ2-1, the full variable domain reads EPEVTQTPSHQVTQMGQEVILRCVPISNHLYFYWYRQILGQKVEFLVSFYNNEISEKSEIFDDQFSVERPDGSNFTLKIRSTKLEDSAMYFCASSQTMGEQFFGPGTRLTVL.

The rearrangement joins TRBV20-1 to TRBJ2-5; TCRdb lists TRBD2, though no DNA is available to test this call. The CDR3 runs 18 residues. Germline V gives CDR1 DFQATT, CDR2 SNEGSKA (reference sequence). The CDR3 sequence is CSARDKGGTSGSQETQYF.

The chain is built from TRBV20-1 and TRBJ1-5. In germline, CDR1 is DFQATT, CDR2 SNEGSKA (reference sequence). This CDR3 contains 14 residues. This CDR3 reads CSARLDGSNQPQHF.

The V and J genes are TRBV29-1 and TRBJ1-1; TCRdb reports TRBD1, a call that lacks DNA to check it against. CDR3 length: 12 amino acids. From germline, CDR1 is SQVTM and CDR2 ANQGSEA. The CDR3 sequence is CSATTGADEAFF. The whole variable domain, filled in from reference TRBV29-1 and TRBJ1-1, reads SAVISQKPSRDICQRGTSLTIQCQVDSQVTMMFWYRQQPGQSLTLIATANQGSEATYESGFVIDKFPISRPNLTFSTLTVSNMSPEDSSIYLCSATTGADEAFFGQGTRLTVV.

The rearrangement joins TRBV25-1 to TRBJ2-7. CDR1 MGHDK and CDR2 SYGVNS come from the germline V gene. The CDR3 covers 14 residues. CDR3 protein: CASSEATLTYEQYF.

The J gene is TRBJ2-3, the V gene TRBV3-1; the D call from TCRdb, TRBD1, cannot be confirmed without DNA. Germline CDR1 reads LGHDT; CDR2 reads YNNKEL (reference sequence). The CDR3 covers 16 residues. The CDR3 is CASSQDLRGSTDTQYF.

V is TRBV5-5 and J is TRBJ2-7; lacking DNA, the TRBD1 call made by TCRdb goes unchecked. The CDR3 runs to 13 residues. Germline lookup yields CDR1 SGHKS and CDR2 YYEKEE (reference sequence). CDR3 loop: CASSSRATYEQYF.

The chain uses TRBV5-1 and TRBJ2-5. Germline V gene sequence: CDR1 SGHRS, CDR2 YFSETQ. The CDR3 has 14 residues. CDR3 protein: CASSLVQPQETQYF.

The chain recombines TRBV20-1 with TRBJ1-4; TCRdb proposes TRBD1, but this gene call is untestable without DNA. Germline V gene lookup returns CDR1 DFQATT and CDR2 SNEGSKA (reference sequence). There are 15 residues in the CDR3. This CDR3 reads CSAIQGASANEKLFF.

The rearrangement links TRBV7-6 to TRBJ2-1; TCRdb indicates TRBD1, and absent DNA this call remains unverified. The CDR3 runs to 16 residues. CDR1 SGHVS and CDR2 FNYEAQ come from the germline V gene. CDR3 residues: CASSLGPGITYNEQFF.

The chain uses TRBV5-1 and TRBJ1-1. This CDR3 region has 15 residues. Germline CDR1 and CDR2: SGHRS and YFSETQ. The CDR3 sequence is CASSLANGGNTEAFF.

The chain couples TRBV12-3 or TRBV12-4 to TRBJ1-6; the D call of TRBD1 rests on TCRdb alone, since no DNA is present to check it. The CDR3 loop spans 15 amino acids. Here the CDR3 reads CASRQGSPYNSPLHF.

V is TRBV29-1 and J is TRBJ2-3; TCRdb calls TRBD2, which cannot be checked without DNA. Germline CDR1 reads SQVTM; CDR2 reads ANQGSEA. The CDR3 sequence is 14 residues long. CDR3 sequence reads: CSVEDLVFTDTQYF.

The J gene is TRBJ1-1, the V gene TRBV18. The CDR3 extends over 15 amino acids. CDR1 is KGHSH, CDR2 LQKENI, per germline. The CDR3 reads CASSPPAGPNTEAFF.

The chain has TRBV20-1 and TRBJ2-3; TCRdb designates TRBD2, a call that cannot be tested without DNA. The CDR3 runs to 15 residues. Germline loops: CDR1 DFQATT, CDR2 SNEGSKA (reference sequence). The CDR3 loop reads CSARGLAGGTDTQYF.

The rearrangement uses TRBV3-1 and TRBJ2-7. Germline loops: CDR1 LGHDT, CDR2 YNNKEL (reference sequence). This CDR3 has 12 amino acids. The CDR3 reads CASSHGVGEQYF.

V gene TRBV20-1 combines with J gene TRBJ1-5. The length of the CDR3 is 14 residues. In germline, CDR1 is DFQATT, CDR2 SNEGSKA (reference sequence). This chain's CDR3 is CSAREGRGNQPQHF.

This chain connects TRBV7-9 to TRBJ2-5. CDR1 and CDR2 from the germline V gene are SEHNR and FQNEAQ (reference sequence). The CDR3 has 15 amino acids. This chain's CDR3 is CASSLVGDNQETQYF. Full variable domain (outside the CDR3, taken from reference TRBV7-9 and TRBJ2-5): DTGVSQNPRHKITKRGQNVTFRCDPISEHNRLYWYRQTLGQGPEFLTYFQNEAQLEKSRLLSDRFSAERPKGSFSTLEIQRTEQGDSAMYLCASSLVGDNQETQYFGPGTRLLVL.

Here the CDR3 reads CASSFPGRRNDNEQFF. The genes are TRBV5-1 and TRBJ2-1; TCRdb's D gene call, TRBD1, goes unchecked for lack of DNA. This CDR3 is 16 amino acids long. Looked up from germline, CDR1 is SGHRS and CDR2 is YFSETQ.

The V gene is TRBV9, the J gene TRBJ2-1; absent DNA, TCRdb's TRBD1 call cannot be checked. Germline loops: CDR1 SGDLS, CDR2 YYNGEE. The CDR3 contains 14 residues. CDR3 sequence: CASSAGQGANEQFF.